A selection of T cell receptor beta chains follows, all from one sample in a study of blood T cell repertoires in COVID-19. The repertoire was sequenced with immunoSEQ multiplex PCR; TCRdb's copy has only in-frame clones and lacks some. The table lists some 180,000 clones, approximately 80% of them singletons, with more than 10% in the top ten. Sequencing was done on a sample of peripheral blood. These receptors were obtained from a woman of 80 years or more with COVID-19, enrolled during active disease. The CDR3 runs from the conserved cysteine through the conserved F or W. Fields, in order: J gene, V gene, clone size, CDR3 protein. Clone sizes are given selectively: once, few, many, or a class where the clone is expanded.

TRBJ1-2 | TRBV5-1 | . | CASSYADSDYGYTF
TRBJ1-4 | TRBV3-1/TRBV3-2 | . | CASSQASGADRVFF
TRBJ2-3 | TRBV19 | . | CASSSTGGPTDTQYF
TRBJ1-2 | TRBV30 | . | CAWSVRGTDLSRYTF
TRBJ2-7 | TRBV19 | . | CASSETSGGGYEQYF
TRBJ2-7 | TRBV9 | . | CASSVTTRGEQYF
TRBJ2-6 | TRBV6-2/TRBV6-3 | . | CASSRWTGIGANVLTF
TRBJ1-4 | TRBV4-3 | . | CASSQESAGVKKMVDEKLFF
TRBJ1-3 | TRBV9 | . | CASSALQGSSGNTIYF
TRBJ2-3 | TRBV4-3 | . | CASSQDRGLGTDTQYF
TRBJ2-7 | TRBV5-1 | . | CASSPRGAGRYEQYF
TRBJ2-7 | TRBV5-6 | . | CASSLAPKRSLSYEQYF
TRBJ1-4 | TRBV7-8 | few | CASSSDYKLFF
TRBJ1-3 | TRBV7-8 | . | CASSRTTGGLGNTIYF
TRBJ2-7 | TRBV27 | once | CASKAGLAGGYEQYF
TRBJ2-7 | TRBV6-1 | once | CASSERDRGREQYF
TRBJ1-1 | TRBV4-1 | . | CASSISGHRTGKLNTEAFF
TRBJ2-3 | TRBV27 | . | CASSSGISVLSTDTQYF
TRBJ2-7 | TRBV5-3 | once | CARSLVFCRYF
TRBJ1-2 | TRBV6-5 | . | CASSFNLRTGDYGYTF
TRBJ1-4 | TRBV25-1 | . | CASSDPGTGGEKLFF
TRBJ1-6 | TRBV9 | few | CASSAGQGGNSPLHF
TRBJ2-7 | TRBV6-5 | few | CASSYSGRTGAREQYF
TRBJ2-7 | TRBV18 | few | CASSPQGSGNDEQYF
TRBJ1-5 | TRBV2 | . | CASSVELRYSNQPQHF
TRBJ2-5 | TRBV12-3/TRBV12-4 | . | CASRTGETQYF
TRBJ2-1 | TRBV4-3 | . | CASSQVVSSYNEQFF
TRBJ1-5 | TRBV4-1 | . | CASSQEVHSDQPQHF
TRBJ2-1 | TRBV7-9 | . | CASSQPGVIEQFF
TRBJ2-1 | TRBV7-9 | few | CASSHGNNEQFF
TRBJ2-7 | TRBV15 | . | CATSRAGQGFYEQYF
TRBJ2-5 | TRBV7-9 | few | CASSLDGRGETQYF
TRBJ2-7 | TRBV6-2/TRBV6-3 | . | CASSYLSMMERGRGYEQYF
TRBJ1-2 | TRBV5-1 | . | CASSFDGGYGYTF
TRBJ1-6 | TRBV3-1/TRBV3-2 | . | CASSQLFGSNSPLHF
TRBJ1-2 | TRBV5-8 | . | CASSYRVGYTF
TRBJ1-2 | TRBV7-2 | . | CASSLVHRGNYGYTF
TRBJ1-6 | TRBV5-1 | . | CASSSGQGARSPLHF
TRBJ2-3 | TRBV24-1 | . | CATSDSGLAGDFTDTQYF
TRBJ2-3 | TRBV5-1 | . | CASRIGTGLDTQYF
TRBJ2-3 | TRBV2 | few | CASTELFADTQYF
TRBJ1-2 | TRBV7-9 | . | CASSPRVGGANGYTF
TRBJ2-7 | TRBV29-1 | . | CSVVSGGAYEQYF
TRBJ1-1 | TRBV19 | . | CASSDPGGTVNTEAFF
TRBJ2-3 | TRBV29-1 | . | CSAGGTNTDTQYF
TRBJ2-1 | TRBV10-3 | . | CAISPGGDSSYNEQFF
TRBJ2-2 | TRBV27 | . | CASSFQWRGLRNTGELFF
TRBJ2-5 | TRBV7-6 | . | CASSPPSLRETQYF
TRBJ1-1 | TRBV5-4 | . | CALFGLNTEAFF
TRBJ2-3 | TRBV9 | . | CASSGTGGIDTQYF
TRBJ2-7 | TRBV6-5 | once | CASRDSSGGPYEQYF
TRBJ2-3 | TRBV5-4 | . | CASSFNLRAGGQDTQYF